This T cell receptor beta chain is from a study of blood T cell repertoires in COVID-19. Study-wide background: PBMCs, B-cell-depleted T cells, or T cells provided the cDNA or gDNA that made up the material.

The CDR3 is made up of 16 amino acids. V shed 3 bases and J 4 bases; nucleotides not matched to a gene: 2. Germline values: CDR1 SGHDN, CDR2 FVKESK. In the authors' workflow: Counts of nucleated cells, estimated from reference gene primer amplification, were obtained. Profiling relied on immunoSEQ multiplex PCR, and the TCRdb table lists in-frame clones only, not all of them. V, J and clone size reflect that table, while D and trimming were determined from the DNA. The repertoire includes 25,000 or so clones, under 90% of them detected once, and less than 8.5% sits in the top ten. Sequencing was done on a sample of peripheral blood. The clonotype was recovered from a human donor in a cohort sampled during active COVID-19. The V gene is TRBV14, the J gene TRBJ2-2; TRBD2 matches 13 bases. As DNA, the CDR3 is TGTGCCAGCAGCCACCGGACTAGCGGGAGCACCGGGGAGCTGTTTTTT. Protein: CASSHRTSGSTGELFF.